The present entry profiles one TCR beta chain with its context. Its antigen is unidentified. There are 11 residues in the CDR3. V lost 4 bases to trimming and J lost 7 bases; unmatched junction nucleotides: 3. Looked up from germline, CDR1 is SQVTM and CDR2 is ANQGSEA. This sample is part of a study of vaccination and CD4 T cells after COVID-19. Study overall: Researchers treated cells with overlapping spike peptides taken from SARS-CoV-2, HCoV-NL63, HCoV-OC43 and HCoV-229E.

Cultured CD4+ T cell DNA was sequenced using the Oncomine TCR Beta short-read assay. TCRdb reprocessed the PCR reads via MiXCR and lists one record per CDR3 protein. The sample carries 15,000 to 20,000 distinct CDR3 sequences, 67% recorded once. Treatment specified: roughly 10-day PBMC culture with coronavirus spike peptide pools or control peptides (ViraFEST assay). The sample consisted of CD4+ T cells from blood, cultured in vitro. The receptor was derived from a human donor who had recovered from COVID-19. The chain links TRBV29-1 to TRBJ2-7; 8 bases line up with TRBD1. The CDR3 sequence is CSVARDREQYF. Here the CDR3 DNA reads TGCAGCGTTGCCCGGGACAGGGAGCAGTACTTC.